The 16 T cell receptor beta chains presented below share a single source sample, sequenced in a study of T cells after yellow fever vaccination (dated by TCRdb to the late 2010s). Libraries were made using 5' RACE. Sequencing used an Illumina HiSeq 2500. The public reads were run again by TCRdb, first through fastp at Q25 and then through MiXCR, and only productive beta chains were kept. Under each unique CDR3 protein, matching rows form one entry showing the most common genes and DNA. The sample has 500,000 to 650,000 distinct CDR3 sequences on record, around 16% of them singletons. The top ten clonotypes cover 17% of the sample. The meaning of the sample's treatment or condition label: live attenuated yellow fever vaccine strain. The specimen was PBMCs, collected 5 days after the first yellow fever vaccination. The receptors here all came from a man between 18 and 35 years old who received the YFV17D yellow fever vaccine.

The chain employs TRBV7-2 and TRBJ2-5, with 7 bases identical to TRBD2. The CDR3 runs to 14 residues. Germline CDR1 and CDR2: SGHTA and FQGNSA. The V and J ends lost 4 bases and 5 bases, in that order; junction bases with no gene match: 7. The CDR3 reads CASSYQGGQETQYF. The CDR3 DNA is TGTGCCAGCAGCTACCAGGGAGGGCAGGAGACCCAGTACTTC.

Here the CDR3 reads CASSQDQGWASYNEQFF. The CDR3, as DNA: TGCGCCAGCAGCCAAGATCAAGGGTGGGCCTCCTACAATGAGCAGTTCTTC. The chain links TRBV4-3 to TRBJ2-1; D is unclear. This CDR3 region has 17 residues. V was trimmed by 0 bases and J by 0 bases, leaving 12 bases between them. The germline gives CDR1 LGHNA, CDR2 YSLEER.

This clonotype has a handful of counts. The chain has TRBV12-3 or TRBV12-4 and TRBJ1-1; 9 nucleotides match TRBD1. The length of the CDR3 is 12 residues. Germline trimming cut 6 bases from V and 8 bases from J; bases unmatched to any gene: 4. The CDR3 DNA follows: TGTGCCAGCAGCTACGGGACAGGGGAAGCTTTCTTT. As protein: CASSYGTGEAFF.

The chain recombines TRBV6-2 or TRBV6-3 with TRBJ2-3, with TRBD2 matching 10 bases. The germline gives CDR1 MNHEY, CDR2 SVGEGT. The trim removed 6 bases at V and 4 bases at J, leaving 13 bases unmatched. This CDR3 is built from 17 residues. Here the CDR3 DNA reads TGTGCCAGCAGGGCGATCTTTAGCGGGGGGTCGGCAGATACGCAGTATTTT. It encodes CASRAIFSGGSADTQYF.

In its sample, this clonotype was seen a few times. CDR3 sequence (DNA): TGTGCCATCGTGGGACTGTCAACTAACTATGGCTACACCTTC. Amino acids: CAIVGLSTNYGYTF. This rearrangement joins TRBV12-3 or TRBV12-4 to TRBJ1-2; D is possibly TRBD1 (5 bases). CDR3 size: 14 residues. The germline V and J ends were trimmed by 10 bases and 0 bases, with 15 bases remaining between them.

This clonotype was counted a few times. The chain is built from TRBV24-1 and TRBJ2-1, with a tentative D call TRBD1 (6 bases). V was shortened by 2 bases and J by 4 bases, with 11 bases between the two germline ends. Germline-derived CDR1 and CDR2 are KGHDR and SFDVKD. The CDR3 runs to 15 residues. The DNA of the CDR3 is TGTGCCACCAGTGATTCCATGGGGGCTTACAATGAGCAGTTCTTC. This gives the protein CATSDSMGAYNEQFF.

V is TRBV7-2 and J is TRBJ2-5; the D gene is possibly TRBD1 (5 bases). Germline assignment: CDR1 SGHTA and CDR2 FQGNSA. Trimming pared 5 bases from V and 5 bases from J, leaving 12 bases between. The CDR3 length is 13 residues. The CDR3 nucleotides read TGTGCCAGCAGCCTGCCGACAGCCGAGACCCAGTACTTC. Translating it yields CASSLPTAETQYF.

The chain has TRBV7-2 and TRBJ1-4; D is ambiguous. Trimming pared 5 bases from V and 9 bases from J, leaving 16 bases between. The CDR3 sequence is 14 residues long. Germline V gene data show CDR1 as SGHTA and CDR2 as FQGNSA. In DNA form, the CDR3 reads TGTGCCAGCAGCGGCGGTTGGCACCATCAAAAACTGTTTTTT. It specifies CASSGGWHHQKLFF.

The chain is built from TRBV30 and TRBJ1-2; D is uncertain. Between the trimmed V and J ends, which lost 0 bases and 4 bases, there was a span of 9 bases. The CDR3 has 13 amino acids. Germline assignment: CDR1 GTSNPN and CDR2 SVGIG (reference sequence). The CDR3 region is CAWSVSSIYGYTF. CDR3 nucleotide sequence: TGTGCCTGGAGTGTCAGCAGCATCTATGGCTACACCTTC.

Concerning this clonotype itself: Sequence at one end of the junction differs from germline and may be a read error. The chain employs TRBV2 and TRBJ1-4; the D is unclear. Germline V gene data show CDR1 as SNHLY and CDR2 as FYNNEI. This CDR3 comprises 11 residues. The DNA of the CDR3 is TGTGCCAGCAGTGACGAGGCTTGGCCTATTTTT. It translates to CASSDEAWPIF.

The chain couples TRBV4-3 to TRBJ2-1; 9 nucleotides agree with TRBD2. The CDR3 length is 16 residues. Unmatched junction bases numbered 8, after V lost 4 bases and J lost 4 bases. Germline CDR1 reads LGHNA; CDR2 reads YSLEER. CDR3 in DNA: TGCGCCAGCAGCCTCCTCGGCCTAGCGGGGTACAATGAGCAGTTCTTC. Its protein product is CASSLLGLAGYNEQFF.

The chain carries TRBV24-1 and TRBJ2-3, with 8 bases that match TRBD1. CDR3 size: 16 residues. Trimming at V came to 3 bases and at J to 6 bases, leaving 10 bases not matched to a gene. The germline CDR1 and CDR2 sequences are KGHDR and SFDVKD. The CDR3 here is CATSDPQRTGRDTQYF. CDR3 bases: TGTGCCACCAGTGATCCACAGCGGACAGGGCGCGATACGCAGTATTTT.

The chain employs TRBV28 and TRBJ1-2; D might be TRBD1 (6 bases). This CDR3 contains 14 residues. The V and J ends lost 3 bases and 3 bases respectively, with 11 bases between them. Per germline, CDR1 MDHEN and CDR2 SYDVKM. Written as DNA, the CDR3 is TGTGCCAGCAGTTTTTCAACAGGGTACTATGGCTACACCTTC. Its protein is CASSFSTGYYGYTF.

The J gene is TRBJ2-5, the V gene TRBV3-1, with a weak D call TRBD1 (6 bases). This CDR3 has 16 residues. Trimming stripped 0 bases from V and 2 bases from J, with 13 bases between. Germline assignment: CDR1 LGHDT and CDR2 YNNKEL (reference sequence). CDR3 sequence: CASSQDPGERQETQYF. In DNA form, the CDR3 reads TGTGCCAGCAGCCAAGATCCAGGGGAAAGGCAAGAGACCCAGTACTTC.

The CDR3 nucleotides are TGTGCCAGCAGCGCCAGTGGGACTAATCTGTATTCACCCCTCCACTTT. It encodes CASSASGTNLYSPLHF. The rearrangement joins TRBV9 to TRBJ1-6; tentatively, D is TRBD1 (5 bases). Germline V CDR1 and CDR2: SGDLS, YYNGEE. V was shortened by 3 bases and J by 8 bases, with 18 bases between the two germline ends. This CDR3 has 16 residues.

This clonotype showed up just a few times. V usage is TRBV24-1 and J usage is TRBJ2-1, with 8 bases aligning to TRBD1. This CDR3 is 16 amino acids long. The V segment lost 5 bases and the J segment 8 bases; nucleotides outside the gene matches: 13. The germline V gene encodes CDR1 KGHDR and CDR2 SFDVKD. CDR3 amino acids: CATSAAGTGGMDEQFF. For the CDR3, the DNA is TGTGCCACCAGTGCCGCAGGCACAGGGGGAATGGATGAGCAGTTCTTC.